This T cell receptor beta chain was observed in a study of T cells in Graves' hyperthyroidism and ophthalmopathy. Hyperthyroidism, newly diagnosed and lasting under 2 months, affected patients aged 18 to 65. It was roughly 10 ml of fresh peripheral blood that supplied the PBMCs. Study-level results: Stable hyperthyroidism was told apart from ophthalmopathy by a model built on 13 V-J features. Onset of ophthalmopathy came a median about 6.5 months after the model predicted it.

This clonotype has more than one count but fewer than ten. Its target is not known. V gave up 4 bases and J gave up 7 bases, with 18 bases separating them. The CDR3 extends over 15 amino acids. Germline values: CDR1 SGDLS, CDR2 YYNGEE. TCR beta CDR3 region amplification was performed from RNA transcripts. When the TCR CDR3 underwent first-round RT-PCR, the HTBI primer set was used. TCRdb re-called the multiplex PCR reads with MiXCR, one entry per CDR3 protein. The profile shows some 400,000 distinct CDR3 sequences, approximately 13% of them singletons. The receptor was isolated from a young man with Graves' hyperthyroidism that later progressed to Graves' ophthalmopathy. Sequenced sample: blood. The chain employs TRBV9 and TRBJ2-1; D might be TRBD2 (6 bases). The CDR3 sequence is CASSPPEGSINEQFF. Written as DNA, the CDR3 is TGTGCCAGCAGCCCCCCGGAGGGTTCCATAAATGAGCAGTTCTTC.